This is a list of T cell receptor beta chains from one sample in a study of cytomegalovirus exposure and HLA in healthy donors. The data were produced by immunoSEQ multiplex PCR, yet TCRdb's version contains in-frame clones alone and is incomplete. The table has 100,000 to 150,000 clones, roughly 95% seen once; the top ten hold 1.7%. Sequenced: PBMCs. The receptors stem from a man in his late teens or twenties in good health and CMV-seronegative. Both conserved end residues are part of each CDR3. The D gene is left open where the match is weak. Clone size is stated in some rows and not others, as once, few, many or a class when expanded.

J: TRBJ1-2
V: TRBV7-3
D: TRBD1
size: NA
CDR3: CASSSGTDTYGYTF
DNA: TGTGCCAGCAGCTCCGGGACAGATACCTATGGCTACACCTTC

J: TRBJ2-7
V: TRBV27
D: NA
size: NA
CDR3: CASSLSWLSSSYEQYF
DNA: TGTGCCAGCAGTTTATCGTGGCTTTCAAGCTCCTACGAGCAGTACTTC

J: TRBJ1-2
V: TRBV5-1
D: TRBD1
size: NA
CDR3: CASSLARDSYGYTF
DNA: TGCGCCAGCAGCTTGGCCCGGGACAGCTATGGCTACACCTTC

J: TRBJ2-7
V: TRBV9
D: TRBD2
size: NA
CDR3: CASSLGTGGGMYEQYF
DNA: TGTGCCAGCAGCCTTGGAACGGGGGGTGGTATGTACGAGCAGTACTTC

J: TRBJ2-7
V: TRBV29-1
D: TRBD1
size: NA
CDR3: CSVDGQGAYEQYF
DNA: TGCAGCGTTGACGGGCAGGGGGCGTACGAGCAGTACTTC

J: TRBJ2-1
V: TRBV4-1
D: NA
size: NA
CDR3: CASSQDTGGGEFF
DNA: TGCGCCAGCAGCCAAGATACCGGGGGTGGGGAGTTCTTC

J: TRBJ1-1
V: TRBV7-3
D: NA
size: NA
CDR3: CASSLTSTGYTEAFF
DNA: TGTGCCAGCAGCTTAACCTCTACAGGATACACTGAAGCTTTCTTT

J: TRBJ2-3
V: TRBV11-2
D: TRBD2
size: NA
CDR3: CASSLARGRADTQYF
DNA: TGTGCCAGCAGCTTAGCCCGCGGGAGGGCCGATACGCAGTATTTT

J: TRBJ1-5
V: TRBV6-5
D: TRBD1
size: NA
CDR3: CASSSDRAVNQPQHF
DNA: TGTGCCAGCAGTTCGGACAGGGCGGTCAATCAGCCCCAGCATTTT

J: TRBJ2-1
V: TRBV28
D: NA
size: NA
CDR3: CASREPPRGSYNEQFF
DNA: TGTGCCAGTCGCGAACCTCCGAGGGGGTCCTACAATGAGCAGTTCTTC

J: TRBJ2-1
V: TRBV4-3
D: TRBD1
size: NA
CDR3: CASSQDEDRGVEQFF
DNA: TGCGCCAGCAGCCAAGATGAGGACAGGGGAGTTGAGCAGTTCTTC

J: TRBJ2-7
V: TRBV7-2
D: NA
size: NA
CDR3: CASSLVGGASSYEQYF
DNA: TGTGCCAGCAGCTTAGTCGGAGGAGCGAGCTCCTACGAGCAGTACTTC

J: TRBJ2-1
V: TRBV11-3
D: TRBD2
size: NA
CDR3: CASSLDLRLAGGNEQFF
DNA: TGTGCCAGCAGCTTAGATCTTAGGCTAGCGGGGGGCAATGAGCAGTTCTTC

J: TRBJ2-2
V: TRBV13
D: TRBD1
size: once
CDR3: CASKPRQGSLRTGELFF
DNA: TGTGCCAGCAAGCCACGACAGGGGAGTCTGAGGACCGGGGAGCTGTTTTTT

J: TRBJ2-1
V: TRBV19
D: NA
size: NA
CDR3: CASSIGQYNEQFF
DNA: TGTGCCAGTAGTATAGGGCAGTACAATGAGCAGTTCTTC

J: TRBJ1-1
V: TRBV11-2
D: TRBD1
size: NA
CDR3: CASALQRGQGPGTEAFF
DNA: TGTGCCAGCGCCCTACAAAGGGGACAGGGGCCGGGCACTGAAGCTTTCTTT

J: TRBJ2-1
V: TRBV7-2
D: NA
size: NA
CDR3: CASSLLASQTQNNEQFF
DNA: TGTGCCAGCAGCTTACTAGCGTCTCAAACCCAGAACAATGAGCAGTTCTTC

J: TRBJ2-3
V: TRBV2
D: NA
size: NA
CDR3: CASVRLTDTQYF
DNA: TGTGCCAGCGTCCGTTTAACAGATACGCAGTATTTT

J: TRBJ1-2
V: TRBV19
D: NA
size: NA
CDR3: CASAGNHNYGYTF
DNA: TGTGCCAGCGCAGGGAACCATAACTATGGCTACACCTTC

J: TRBJ2-2
V: TRBV27
D: NA
size: NA
CDR3: CASSFVSAVTGELFF
DNA: TGTGCCAGCAGTTTTGTTAGCGCGGTGACCGGGGAGCTGTTTTTT

J: TRBJ2-7
V: TRBV10-3
D: TRBD1
size: few
CDR3: CAIAEIDRAYEQYF
DNA: TGTGCCATCGCTGAAATTGACAGGGCCTACGAGCAGTACTTC

J: TRBJ2-7
V: TRBV2
D: TRBD2
size: NA
CDR3: CASSPLAGSSYEQYF
DNA: TGTGCCAGCTCGCCTCTAGCGGGAAGCTCCTACGAGCAGTACTTC

J: TRBJ2-1
V: TRBV4-3
D: TRBD2
size: once
CDR3: CASSQEGGRRVNEQFF
DNA: TGCGCCAGCAGCCAAGAGGGAGGGAGAAGGGTCAATGAGCAGTTCTTC

J: TRBJ1-1
V: TRBV5-1
D: TRBD1
size: NA
CDR3: CASSLEGQDLTEAFF
DNA: TGCGCCAGCAGCTTGGAAGGACAGGACCTCACTGAAGCTTTCTTT

J: TRBJ1-1
V: TRBV7-3
D: NA
size: NA
CDR3: CASSPRERGLGRRAFF
DNA: TGTGCCAGCAGCCCCAGGGAAAGGGGTCTCGGGAGAAGGGCTTTCTTT

J: TRBJ2-7
V: TRBV6-5
D: TRBD1
size: NA
CDR3: CASSRNGQGGQYF
DNA: TGTGCCAGCAGCAGAAACGGACAGGGGGGGCAGTACTTC

J: TRBJ1-1
V: TRBV2
D: NA
size: once
CDR3: CASTLAGTEAFF
DNA: TGTGCCAGCACCCTTGCGGGCACTGAAGCTTTCTTT

J: TRBJ1-1
V: TRBV9
D: NA
size: NA
CDR3: CASSDSLRETTEAFF
DNA: TGTGCCAGCAGCGATAGCCTGAGGGAGACAACTGAAGCTTTCTTT

J: TRBJ2-7
V: TRBV28
D: TRBD1
size: NA
CDR3: CASSSQRQGGTYEQYF
DNA: TGTGCCAGCAGTTCACAACGACAGGGGGGCACCTACGAGCAGTACTTC